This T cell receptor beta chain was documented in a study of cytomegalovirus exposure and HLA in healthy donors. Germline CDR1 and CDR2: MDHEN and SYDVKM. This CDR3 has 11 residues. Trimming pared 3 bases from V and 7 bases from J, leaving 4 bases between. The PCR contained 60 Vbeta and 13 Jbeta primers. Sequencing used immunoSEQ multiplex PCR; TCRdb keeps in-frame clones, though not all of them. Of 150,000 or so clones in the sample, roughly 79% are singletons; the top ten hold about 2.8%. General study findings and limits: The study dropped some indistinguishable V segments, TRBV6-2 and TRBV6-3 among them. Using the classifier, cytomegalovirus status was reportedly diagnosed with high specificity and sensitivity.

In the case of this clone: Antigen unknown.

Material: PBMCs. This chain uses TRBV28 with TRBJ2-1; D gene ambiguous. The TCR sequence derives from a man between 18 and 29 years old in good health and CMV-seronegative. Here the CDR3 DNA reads TGTGCCAGCAGTTTGAGTAATGAGCAGTTCTTC. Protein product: CASSLSNEQFF.